A few counts support the clone carrying this TCR beta chain. The data originate from a study of T cells of healthy individuals. Trimming removed 1 base from V and 2 bases from J; junction bases left unmatched: 8. This CDR3 spans 16 amino acids. In germline, CDR1 is LGHNA, CDR2 YSLEER. In TCRdb, the 5' RACE reads were re-called with MiXCR into one record per CDR3 protein. The table has under 70,000 distinct CDR3 sequences, roughly 14% seen once. The source of this sequence is a human donor in good health. This chain uses TRBV4-3 with TRBJ2-7, with 7 bases fitting TRBD2. Written as DNA, the CDR3 is TGCGCCAGCAGCCAAGGATACGAGGCGGGAGCCTACGAGCAGTACTTC. Its protein is CASSQGYEAGAYEQYF.